The rows below give T cell receptor beta chains drawn from one sample of a study of cytotoxic CD8 clonotypes in ibrutinib-treated CLL. Profiled with immunoSEQ multiplex PCR; TCRdb holds only in-frame clones, not every one. The sample shows over 130,000 clones, 80% of them seen only once. The material was PBMCs, obtained after 36 months of ibrutinib treatment. The receptors derive from a human donor with chronic lymphocytic leukemia. CDR3s include the opening cysteine and the closing phenylalanine or tryptophan. D genes are given only for firm matches. Some rows mark clone size as missing; the rest say once, few, many or name a class of expanded clone.

v_call	j_call	d_call	clone_size	cdr3_length	cdr3_aa	cdr3_nt
TRBV9	TRBJ1-2	NA	NA	15	CASRDKKDRSSGYTF	TGTGCCAGCAGGGACAAGAAAGACAGGTCCAGTGGCTACACCTTC
TRBV7-2	TRBJ2-3	NA	NA	14	CASSSNVFADTQYF	TGTGCCAGCAGCTCCAATGTGTTCGCAGATACGCAGTATTTT
TRBV5-4	TRBJ2-7	TRBD1	NA	14	CASSTTGGSYEQYF	TGTGCCAGCTCCACGACAGGGGGCTCCTACGAGCAGTACTTC
TRBV4-1	TRBJ2-1	TRBD2	NA	15	CASRPQGAGGTEQFF	TGCGCCAGCAGACCCCAGGGAGCGGGAGGGACTGAGCAGTTCTTC
TRBV19	TRBJ1-5	TRBD1	NA	16	CASSIDDRGKGQPQHF	TGTGCCAGTAGTATAGACGACAGGGGGAAGGGTCAGCCCCAGCATTTT
TRBV5-6	TRBJ1-1	NA	once	15	CASSFSGARDTEAFF	TGTGCCAGCAGCTTCTCCGGGGCGAGGGACACTGAAGCTTTCTTT
TRBV9	TRBJ2-5	NA	NA	14	CASSAPGGGETQYF	TGTGCCAGCAGCGCACCAGGGGGGGGCGAGACCCAGTACTTC
TRBV7-9	TRBJ2-3	TRBD2	NA	19	CASTPQGLAGGPPTDTQYF	TGTGCCAGCACCCCTCAGGGACTAGCGGGGGGCCCACCCACAGATACGCAGTATTTT
TRBV10-3	TRBJ1-2	NA	NA	15	CAISESKTAVYGYTF	TGTGCCATCAGTGAGTCGAAAACAGCTGTCTATGGCTACACCTTC
TRBV4-1	TRBJ1-3	NA	NA	16	CASSQETGAQGNTIYF	TGCGCCAGCAGCCAAGAGACGGGGGCACAAGGAAACACCATATATTTT
TRBV6-1	TRBJ2-3	TRBD1	once	14	CASKLRQGADTQYF	TGTGCCAGCAAGCTCAGACAGGGAGCAGATACGCAGTATTTT
TRBV19	TRBJ2-5	NA	NA	15	CASSSLAGRQETQYF	TGTGCCAGTAGTTCCCTCGCGGGCCGCCAAGAGACCCAGTACTTC
TRBV18	TRBJ1-2	NA	few	14	CASSPSAPLSGYTF	TGTGCCAGCTCACCGTCGGCGCCGTTGAGTGGCTACACCTTC
TRBV2	TRBJ1-2	NA	few	14	CASSGDGYNYGYTF	TGTGCCAGCAGTGGGGACGGATATAACTATGGCTACACCTTC
TRBV30	TRBJ1-1	TRBD1	NA	12	CAWDRGPTEAFF	TGTGCCTGGGACAGGGGGCCAACTGAAGCTTTCTTT
TRBV5-1	TRBJ1-3	NA	NA	15	CASSLSADSGNTIYF	TGCGCCAGCAGCTTGTCCGCAGACAGTGGAAACACCATATATTTT
TRBV10-3	TRBJ1-2	NA	NA	12	CAITQSGYGYTF	TGTGCCATCACCCAATCCGGGTATGGCTACACCTTC
TRBV5-1	TRBJ2-1	TRBD2	NA	15	CASRMTSGTYNEQFF	TGCGCCAGCAGGATGACTAGCGGGACGTACAATGAGCAGTTCTTC
TRBV27	TRBJ1-1	TRBD1	few	15	CASSFHRGGNTEAFF	TGTGCCAGCAGTTTCCACAGGGGTGGGAACACTGAAGCTTTCTTT
TRBV6-1	TRBJ1-5	NA	NA	14	CASKRDLGNQPQHF	TGTGCCAGCAAGCGGGATTTGGGCAATCAGCCCCAGCATTTT
TRBV18	TRBJ2-1	NA	NA	16	CASSPPGRWAYNEQFF	TGTGCCAGCTCACCACCGGGACGTTGGGCCTACAATGAGCAGTTCTTC
TRBV18	TRBJ2-2	NA	NA	15	CASSPPWGATGELFF	TGTGCCAGCTCACCACCCTGGGGGGCTACCGGGGAGCTGTTTTTT
TRBV6-1	TRBJ2-7	NA	NA	11	CAVSTFTEQYF	TGTGCCGTCTCGACCTTTACGGAGCAGTACTTC
TRBV6-6	TRBJ1-1	NA	NA	14	CASIQGLFVTEAFF	TGTGCCAGCATTCAGGGGTTATTCGTCACTGAAGCTTTCTTT
TRBV6-1	TRBJ1-1	TRBD1	NA	14	CAGRTGTMNTEAFF	TGTGCCGGCCGGACAGGTACCATGAACACTGAAGCTTTCTTT
TRBV10-1	TRBJ2-2	TRBD1	NA	17	CASSDPGQGSYTGELFF	TGCGCCAGCAGTGACCCGGGACAGGGCAGTTACACCGGGGAGCTGTTTTTT
TRBV5-1	TRBJ2-4	TRBD1	NA	16	CASSKTTGEAKNIQYF	TGCGCCAGCAGCAAAACAACAGGGGAAGCCAAAAACATTCAGTACTTC
TRBV7-9	TRBJ2-1	NA	NA	11	CASRSLNEQFF	TGTGCCAGCCGCTCATTGAATGAGCAGTTCTTC
TRBV27	TRBJ1-1	NA	once	15	CASGVTGVEYTEAFF	TGTGCCAGCGGAGTTACTGGGGTCGAGTACACTGAAGCTTTCTTT
TRBV2	TRBJ1-2	NA	few	13	CASSERALYGYTF	TGTGCCAGCAGTGAACGGGCTCTCTATGGCTACACCTTC
TRBV2	TRBJ2-6	TRBD1	NA	19	CASVSPGRGRTRGANVLTF	TGTGCCAGCGTCTCTCCCGGCAGGGGGCGCACGAGGGGGGCCAACGTCCTGACTTTC